Described below is a single T cell receptor beta chain sequence and its context. Its antigen remains unknown. The CDR3 sequence is 13 residues long. CDR1 SEHNR and CDR2 FQNEAQ come from the germline V gene (reference sequence). Trimming took 0 bases from V and 6 from J, leaving 8 bases between them. The data were produced by immunoSEQ multiplex PCR, yet TCRdb's version contains in-frame clones alone and is incomplete. The table shows about 260,000 clones, with more than 85% occurring only once. The sample comes from a study of T cell responses to AZD1222 COVID-19 vaccine. Study conclusions and caveats: The span of vaccine-associated CD4 TCRs extended across spike, with dominance at 160-218 and 743-854. No repertoire was sampled before or during the peak T cell response, only after it. Clonal diversity may have been underestimated in mostly white British donors.

The rearrangement links TRBV7-9 to TRBJ1-1; D not resolved. The TCR comes from an adult in good health. Sample: peripheral blood, taken on day 0 of AZD1222 vaccination. The DNA of the CDR3 is TGTGCCAGCAGCTTAGCGCTGGCAGCTGAAGCTTTCTTT. Translating it yields CASSLALAAEAFF.